These T cell receptor beta chains were read from a single sample in a study of blood T cell repertoires in COVID-19. Profiled with immunoSEQ multiplex PCR; TCRdb holds only in-frame clones, not every one. The table has about 110,000 clones, around four fifths seen once; the top ten hold about 15%. Sequenced sample: peripheral blood. All receptors come from a woman aged 60 to 75 with acute or convalescent COVID-19. CDR3s include the opening cysteine and the closing phenylalanine or tryptophan. A D gene is named only where the DNA matches it firmly. Clone size is given for some rows only: seen once, a few or many times, or a class if the clone is expanded.

J gene	D gene	clone size	V gene	CDR3 DNA	CDR3 protein
TRBJ1-4	NA	NA	TRBV6-5	TGTGCCAGCAGGACAGATGCAACTAATGAAAAACTGTTTTTT	CASRTDATNEKLFF
TRBJ2-7	NA	NA	TRBV3-1/TRBV3-2	TGTGCCAGCAGCCAAGCGGGTGCATCTCAGTACTTC	CASSQAGASQYF
TRBJ1-2	TRBD1	NA	TRBV19	TGTGCCAGTAGTGTACCAAACAGGGGGCGCAGCTATGGCTACACCTTC	CASSVPNRGRSYGYTF
TRBJ1-2	TRBD1	once	TRBV4-3	TGCGCCAGCAGCCAAGATCACGCAGGGGGCTATGGCTACACCTTC	CASSQDHAGGYGYTF
TRBJ1-2	NA	NA	TRBV28	TGTGCCAGCACGCTTACGGTTAGCACACATGGCTACACCTTC	CASTLTVSTHGYTF
TRBJ1-1	NA	NA	TRBV6-1	TGTGCCAGCAGTGAAGCCAAGTCCATGAGGGCAGCTTTCTTT	CASSEAKSMRAAFF
TRBJ2-7	NA	NA	TRBV7-2	TGTGCCAGCAGCTTAGATGCAGGGAGGAACGAGCAGTACTTC	CASSLDAGRNEQYF
TRBJ1-5	TRBD1	NA	TRBV18	TGTGCCAGCTCACCTCAGGGGGCGCAGGGTCAGCCCCAGCATTTT	CASSPQGAQGQPQHF
TRBJ2-3	NA	NA	TRBV6-5	TGTGCCAGCAGTTACTCGAGGCCAGGGCTCACAGATACGCAGTATTTT	CASSYSRPGLTDTQYF
TRBJ1-2	NA	NA	TRBV30	TGTGCCTGGGAGCGCTACACCTTC	CAWERYTF
TRBJ2-7	TRBD1	NA	TRBV27	TGTGCCAGCAGACCAAGGACAGGGAGGTACGAGCAGTACTTC	CASRPRTGRYEQYF
TRBJ2-5	NA	NA	TRBV15	TGTGCCACAGAAAAGCGGGTAGGACAAGAGACCCAGTACTTC	CATEKRVGQETQYF
TRBJ2-2	NA	NA	TRBV29-1	TGCAGCGTTAAGGAGCCCGGGGAGCTGTTTTTT	CSVKEPGELFF